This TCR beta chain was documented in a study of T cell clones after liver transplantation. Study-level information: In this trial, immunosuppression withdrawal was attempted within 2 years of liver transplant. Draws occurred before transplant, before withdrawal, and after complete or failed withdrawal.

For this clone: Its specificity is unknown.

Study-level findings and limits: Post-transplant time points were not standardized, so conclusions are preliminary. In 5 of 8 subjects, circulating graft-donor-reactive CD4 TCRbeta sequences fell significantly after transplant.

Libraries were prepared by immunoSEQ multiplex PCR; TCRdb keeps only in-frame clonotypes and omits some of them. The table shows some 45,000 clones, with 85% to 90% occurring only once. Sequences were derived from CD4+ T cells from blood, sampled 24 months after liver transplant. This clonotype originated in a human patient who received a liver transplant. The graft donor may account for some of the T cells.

The CDR3 coding sequence is TGTGCCAGCAGAGTATGGGGGACAAGCACTGAAGCTTTCTTT. Encoded protein: CASRVWGTSTEAFF. This chain uses TRBV28 with TRBJ1-1, with D possibly matching TRBD1 (6 bases). Looked up from germline, CDR1 is MDHEN and CDR2 is SYDVKM. The CDR3 spans 14 residues. Trimming removed 6 bases at V and 4 bases at J, with 15 bases between.